The 10 T cell receptor beta chains listed next were all sequenced from one sample in a study of cytomegalovirus exposure and HLA in healthy donors. With 60 Vbeta and 13 Jbeta primers, the PCR was carried out. The table came from immunoSEQ multiplex PCR; TCRdb's copy has only in-frame clones and leaves some out. Here the sample spans about 150,000 clones, about four fifths being singletons. Sample: PBMCs. The source of these receptors is a woman in her fifties or sixties in good health and CMV-seropositive.

The count of this clone is one. V is TRBV28 and J is TRBJ1-2, with TRBD1 matching 8 bases. The CDR3 loop spans 16 amino acids. Germline V gene sequence: CDR1 MDHEN, CDR2 SYDVKM. Trimming cost V 5 bases and J 7 bases; bases outside gene matches: 15. CDR3 DNA sequence: TGTGCCAGCAGTCCCGGACAGGGAATTTTTACGGGTGGCTACACCTTC. The encoded protein is CASSPGQGIFTGGYTF.

This chain joins TRBV9 and TRBJ2-4; D possibly corresponds to TRBD2 (7 bases). CDR3 length: 15 amino acids. Germline CDR1 SGDLS, CDR2 YYNGEE. V lost 1 base, J lost 5 bases, and 13 bases lay in between. The CDR3 DNA follows: TGTGCCAGCAGCGTAAGGGGGGGGGCCCAAAACATTCAGTACTTC. The encoded protein is CASSVRGGAQNIQYF.

The rearrangement joins TRBV6-5 to TRBJ1-4; tentatively, D is TRBD1 (5 bases). The V end lost 7 bases, the J end lost 13 bases, and 25 bases lay between the germline ends. CDR1 and CDR2 (germline): MNHEY, SVGAGI. This CDR3 is 15 amino acids long. This CDR3 reads CASMTDSRPPWRLFF. CDR3 bases: TGTGCCAGCATGACCGACAGCAGACCCCCGTGGAGACTGTTTTTT.

In this sample, this clone turned up a few times. J is TRBJ2-5 and V is TRBV19; D unresolved. V dropped 7 bases and J dropped 1 base, with 10 bases sitting between them. The CDR3 is 13 residues long. Germline values: CDR1 LNHDA, CDR2 SQIVND (reference sequence). This CDR3 is CASKEFGQETQYF. CDR3 in DNA: TGTGCCAGTAAGGAGTTTGGCCAAGAGACCCAGTACTTC. The variable domain in full, completed from reference TRBV19 and TRBJ2-5, reads DGGITQSPKYLFRKEGQNVTLSCEQNLNHDAMYWYRQDPGQGLRLIYYSQIVNDFQKGDIAEGYSVSREKKESFPLTVTSAQKNPTAFYLCASKEFGQETQYFGPGTRLLVL.

The CDR3 DNA reads TGTGCCAGCAGCTTGGTTGGCCTTTTATCGAGGCCGTTTATTACTGAAGCTTTCTTT. This encodes CASSLVGLLSRPFITEAFF. The chain recombines TRBV5-8 with TRBJ1-1; D call uncertain. Germline CDR1 and CDR2: SGHTS and YDEGEE. V was shortened by 0 bases and J by 5 bases, with 26 bases between the two germline ends. This CDR3 has 19 residues.

This rearrangement joins TRBV7-2 to TRBJ1-1; no clear D. The CDR3 spans 12 residues. Trimming cost V 3 bases and J 1 base, with 3 bases left between them. The germline V gene has CDR1 SGHTA and CDR2 FQGNSA. The DNA for the CDR3 is TGTGCCAGCAGCTTCAGGAACACTGAAGCTTTCTTT. Its protein product is CASSFRNTEAFF.

This clone was found a few times. The rearrangement uses TRBV5-1 and TRBJ1-1; D perhaps matches TRBD1 (6 bases). V was cut by 0 bases and J by 4 bases, with 13 bases left in between. The V gene's germline CDR1 is SGHRS and CDR2 YFSETQ. There are 15 residues in the CDR3. In DNA form, the CDR3 reads TGCGCCAGCAGCTTGGTCGGGGGGCGTATCACTGAAGCTTTCTTT. It is translated as CASSLVGGRITEAFF. Based on the CDR3 plus reference TRBV5-1 and TRBJ1-1, the full variable domain is KAGVTQTPRYLIKTRGQQVTLSCSPISGHRSVSWYQQTPGQGLQFLFEYFSETQRNKGNFPGRFSGRQFSNSRSEMNVSTLELGDSALYLCASSLVGGRITEAFFGQGTRLTVV.

The chain has TRBV7-2 and TRBJ1-5; D is perhaps TRBD1 (5 bases). Trimming shortened V by 1 base and J by 1 base, and 14 bases separated the two germline ends. The germline CDR1 and CDR2 sequences are SGHTA and FQGNSA. This CDR3 region has 17 residues. As DNA, the CDR3 is TGTGCCAGCAGCTTAGTATCGGCGCAGGGAAGCAATCAGCCCCAGCATTTT. This gives the protein CASSLVSAQGSNQPQHF.

This chain connects TRBV7-2 to TRBJ2-5, with 7 bases fitting TRBD1. The J call is uncertain, as TRBJ2-7 better fits the DNA end. CDR1 and CDR2 (germline): SGHTA, FQGNSA. The CDR3 totals 12 residues. The CDR3 DNA sequence: TGTGCCAGCAGAGATGACAGGGCCGAGCAGTACTTC. Its translation is CASRDDRAEQYF.

This clone was detected only a few times. V and J are TRBV7-9 and TRBJ2-7; TRBD2 might be the D (5 bases). Germline values: CDR1 SEHNR, CDR2 FQNEAQ (reference sequence). The CDR3 consists of 13 residues. The V end lost 5 bases, the J end lost 3 bases, and 11 bases lay between the germline ends. CDR3 residues: CASSQWESYEQYF. CDR3 DNA sequence: TGTGCCAGCAGCCAATGGGAGAGCTACGAGCAGTACTTC.